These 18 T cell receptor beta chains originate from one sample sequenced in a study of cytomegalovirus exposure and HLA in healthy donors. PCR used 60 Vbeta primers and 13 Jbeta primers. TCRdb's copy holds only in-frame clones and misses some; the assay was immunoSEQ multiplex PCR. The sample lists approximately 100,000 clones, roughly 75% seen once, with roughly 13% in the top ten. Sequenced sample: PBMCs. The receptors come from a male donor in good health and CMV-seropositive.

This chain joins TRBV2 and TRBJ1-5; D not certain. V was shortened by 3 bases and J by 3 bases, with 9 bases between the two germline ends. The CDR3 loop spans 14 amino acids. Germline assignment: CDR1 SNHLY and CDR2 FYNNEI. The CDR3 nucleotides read TGTGCCAGCAGTGATCGTATAATCAATCAGCCCCAGCATTTT. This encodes CASSDRIINQPQHF.

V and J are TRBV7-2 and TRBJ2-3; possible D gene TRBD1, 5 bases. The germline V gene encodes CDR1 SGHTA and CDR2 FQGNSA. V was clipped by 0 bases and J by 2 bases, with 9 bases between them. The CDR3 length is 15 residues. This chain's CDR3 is CASSLATAYTDTQYF. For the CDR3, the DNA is TGTGCCAGCAGCTTAGCGACAGCTTACACAGATACGCAGTATTTT.

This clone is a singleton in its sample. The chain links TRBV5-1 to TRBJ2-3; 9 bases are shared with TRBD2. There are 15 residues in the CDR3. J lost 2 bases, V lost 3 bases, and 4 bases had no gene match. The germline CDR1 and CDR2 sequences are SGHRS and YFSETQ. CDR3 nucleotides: TGCGCCAGCAGCTCCGGGACTAGCACCACAGATACGCAGTATTTT. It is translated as CASSSGTSTTDTQYF.

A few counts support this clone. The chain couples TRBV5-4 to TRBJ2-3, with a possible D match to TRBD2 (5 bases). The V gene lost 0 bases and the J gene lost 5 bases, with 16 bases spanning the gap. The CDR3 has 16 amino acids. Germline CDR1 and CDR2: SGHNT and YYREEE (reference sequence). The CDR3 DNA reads TGTGCCAGCAGCTTGGTGGTAGCGCAGGTGGGAGATACGCAGTATTTT. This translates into CASSLVVAQVGDTQYF.

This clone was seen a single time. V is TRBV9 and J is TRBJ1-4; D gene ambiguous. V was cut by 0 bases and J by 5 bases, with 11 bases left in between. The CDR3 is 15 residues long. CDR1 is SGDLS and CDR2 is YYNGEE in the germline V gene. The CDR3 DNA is TGTGCCAGCAGCGTAGCTCCCGGAGGAAATGAAAAACTGTTTTTT. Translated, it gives CASSVAPGGNEKLFF.

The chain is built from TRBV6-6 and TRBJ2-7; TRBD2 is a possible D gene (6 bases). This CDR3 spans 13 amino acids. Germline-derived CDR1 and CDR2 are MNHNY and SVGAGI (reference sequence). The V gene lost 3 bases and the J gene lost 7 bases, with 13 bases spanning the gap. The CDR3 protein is CASSYGGAGEQYF. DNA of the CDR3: TGTGCCAGCAGTTATGGAGGGGCTGGGGAGCAGTACTTC.

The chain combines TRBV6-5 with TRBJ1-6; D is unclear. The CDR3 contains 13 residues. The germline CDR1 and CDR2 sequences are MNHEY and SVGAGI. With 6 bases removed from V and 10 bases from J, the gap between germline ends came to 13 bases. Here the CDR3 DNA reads TGTGCCAGCAGCCTATGGGCCCCCTCACCCCTCCACTTT. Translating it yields CASSLWAPSPLHF.

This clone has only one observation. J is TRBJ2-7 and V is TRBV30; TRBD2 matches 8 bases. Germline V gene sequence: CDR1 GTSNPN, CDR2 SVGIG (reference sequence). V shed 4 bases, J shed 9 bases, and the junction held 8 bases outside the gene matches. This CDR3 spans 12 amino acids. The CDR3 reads CAWISPSGGQYF. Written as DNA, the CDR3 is TGTGCCTGGATCAGCCCGAGCGGGGGGCAGTACTTC.

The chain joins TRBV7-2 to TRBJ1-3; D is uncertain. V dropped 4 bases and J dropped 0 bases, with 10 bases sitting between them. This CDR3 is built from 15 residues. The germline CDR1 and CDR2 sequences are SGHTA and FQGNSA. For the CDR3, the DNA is TGTGCCAGCAGCTCTGCCAGGATCTCTGGAAACACCATATATTTT. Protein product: CASSSARISGNTIYF.

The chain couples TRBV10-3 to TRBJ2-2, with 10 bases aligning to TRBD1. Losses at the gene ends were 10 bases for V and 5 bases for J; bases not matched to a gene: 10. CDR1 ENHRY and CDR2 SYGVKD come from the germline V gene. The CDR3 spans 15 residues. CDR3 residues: CATRQGTGDTGELFF. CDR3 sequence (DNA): TGTGCCACCCGCCAGGGGACAGGGGATACCGGGGAGCTGTTTTTT.

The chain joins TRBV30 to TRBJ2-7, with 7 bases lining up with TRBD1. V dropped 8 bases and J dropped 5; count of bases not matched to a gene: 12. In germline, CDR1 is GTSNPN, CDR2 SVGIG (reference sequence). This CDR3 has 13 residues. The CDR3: CAHRQGHGDEQYF. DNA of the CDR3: TGTGCCCACAGACAGGGTCATGGGGACGAGCAGTACTTC.

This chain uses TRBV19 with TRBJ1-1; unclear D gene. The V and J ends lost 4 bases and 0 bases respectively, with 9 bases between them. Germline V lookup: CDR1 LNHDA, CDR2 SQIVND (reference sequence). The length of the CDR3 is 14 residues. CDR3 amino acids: CASSRTGMNTEAFF. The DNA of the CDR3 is TGTGCCAGTAGTAGAACGGGGATGAACACTGAAGCTTTCTTT.

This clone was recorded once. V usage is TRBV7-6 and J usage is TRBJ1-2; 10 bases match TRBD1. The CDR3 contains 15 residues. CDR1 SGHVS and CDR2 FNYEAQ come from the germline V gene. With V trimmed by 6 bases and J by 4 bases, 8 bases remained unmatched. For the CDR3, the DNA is TGTGCCAGCAGTGGGGACAGGGGAGGAATCTATGGCTACACCTTC. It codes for CASSGDRGGIYGYTF.

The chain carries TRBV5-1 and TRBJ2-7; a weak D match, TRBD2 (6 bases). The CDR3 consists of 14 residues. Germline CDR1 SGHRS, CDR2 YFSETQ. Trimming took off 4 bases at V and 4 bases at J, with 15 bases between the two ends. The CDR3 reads CASSPWGTSYEQYF. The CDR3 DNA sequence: TGCGCCAGCAGCCCATGGGGGACTTCTTACGAGCAGTACTTC.

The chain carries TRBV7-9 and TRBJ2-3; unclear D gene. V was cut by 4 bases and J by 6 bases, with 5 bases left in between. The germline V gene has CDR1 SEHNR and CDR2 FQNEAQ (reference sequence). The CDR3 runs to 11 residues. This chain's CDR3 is CASSSEDTQYF. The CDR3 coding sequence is TGTGCCAGCAGCTCTGAGGATACGCAGTATTTT.

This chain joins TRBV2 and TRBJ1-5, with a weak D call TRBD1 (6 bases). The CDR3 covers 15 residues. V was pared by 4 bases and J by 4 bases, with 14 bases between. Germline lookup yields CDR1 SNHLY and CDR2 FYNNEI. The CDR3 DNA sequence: TGTGCCAGCAGTGGGGACATCAGAACGAATCAGCCCCAGCATTTT. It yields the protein CASSGDIRTNQPQHF.

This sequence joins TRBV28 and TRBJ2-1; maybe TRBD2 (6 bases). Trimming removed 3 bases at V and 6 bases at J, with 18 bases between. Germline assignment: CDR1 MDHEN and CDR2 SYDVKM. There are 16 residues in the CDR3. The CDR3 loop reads CASSLGGPTLLNEQFF. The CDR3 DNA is TGTGCCAGCAGTTTGGGGGGTCCCACCCTTCTCAATGAGCAGTTCTTC.

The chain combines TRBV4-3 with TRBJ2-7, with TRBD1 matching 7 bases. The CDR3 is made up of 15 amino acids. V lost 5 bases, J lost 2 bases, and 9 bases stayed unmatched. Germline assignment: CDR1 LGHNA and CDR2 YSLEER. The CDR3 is CASSLSGQGAYEQYF. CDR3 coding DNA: TGCGCCAGCAGCTTAAGTGGGCAGGGGGCCTACGAGCAGTACTTC.